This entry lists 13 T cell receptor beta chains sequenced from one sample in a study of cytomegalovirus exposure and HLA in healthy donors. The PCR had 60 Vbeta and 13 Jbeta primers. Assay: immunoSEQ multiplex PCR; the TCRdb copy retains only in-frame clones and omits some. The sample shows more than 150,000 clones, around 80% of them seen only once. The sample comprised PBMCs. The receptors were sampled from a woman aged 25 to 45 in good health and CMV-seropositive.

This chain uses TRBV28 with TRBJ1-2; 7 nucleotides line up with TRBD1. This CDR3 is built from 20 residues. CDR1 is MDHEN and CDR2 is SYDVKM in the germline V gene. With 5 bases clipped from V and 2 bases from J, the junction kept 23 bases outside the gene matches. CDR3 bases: TGTGCCAGCAGTCGTGAGGGGGCATGGACAGGTACCCTCGGGAACTATGGCTACACCTTC. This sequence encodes CASSREGAWTGTLGNYGYTF.

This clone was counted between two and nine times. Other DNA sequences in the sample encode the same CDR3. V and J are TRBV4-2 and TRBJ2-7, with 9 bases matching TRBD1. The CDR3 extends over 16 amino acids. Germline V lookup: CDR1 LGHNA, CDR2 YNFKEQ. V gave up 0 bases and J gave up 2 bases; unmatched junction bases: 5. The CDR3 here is CASSQDSGQGAYEQYF. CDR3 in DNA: TGTGCCAGCAGCCAAGATTCGGGACAGGGTGCCTACGAGCAGTACTTC.

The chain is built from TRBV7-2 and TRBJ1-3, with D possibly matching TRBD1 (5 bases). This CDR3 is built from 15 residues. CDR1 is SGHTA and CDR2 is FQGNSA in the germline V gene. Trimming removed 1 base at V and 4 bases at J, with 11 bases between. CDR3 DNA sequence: TGTGCCAGCAGCTTAGGGGGGGACGGAGGAAACACCATATATTTT. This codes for CASSLGGDGGNTIYF.

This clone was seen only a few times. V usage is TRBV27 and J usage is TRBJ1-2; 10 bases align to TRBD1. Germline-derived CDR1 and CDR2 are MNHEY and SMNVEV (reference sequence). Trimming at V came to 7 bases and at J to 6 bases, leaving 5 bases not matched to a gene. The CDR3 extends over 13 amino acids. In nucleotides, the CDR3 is TGTGCCAGCAAGTCCGGGACAGGGGATGGCTACACCTTC. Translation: CASKSGTGDGYTF.

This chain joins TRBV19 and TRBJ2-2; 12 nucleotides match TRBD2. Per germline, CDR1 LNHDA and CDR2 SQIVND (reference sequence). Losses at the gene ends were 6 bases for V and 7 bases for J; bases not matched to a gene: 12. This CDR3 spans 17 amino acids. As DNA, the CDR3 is TGTGCCAGTAGCAGGACGCGAAGGGGACTAGCGGGCGGGGAGCTGTTTTTT. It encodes CASSRTRRGLAGGELFF.

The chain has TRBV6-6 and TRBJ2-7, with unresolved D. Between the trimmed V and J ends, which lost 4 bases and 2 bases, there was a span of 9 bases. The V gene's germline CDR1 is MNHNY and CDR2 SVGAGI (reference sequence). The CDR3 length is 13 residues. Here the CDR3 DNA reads TGTGCCAGCAGTTCCTCACAGACCTACGAGCAGTACTTC. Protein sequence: CASSSSQTYEQYF.

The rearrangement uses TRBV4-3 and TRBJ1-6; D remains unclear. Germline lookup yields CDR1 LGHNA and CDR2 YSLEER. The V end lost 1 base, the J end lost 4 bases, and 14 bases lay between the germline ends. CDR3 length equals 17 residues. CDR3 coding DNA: TGCGCCAGCAGCCAAGGTTCAGGCGGCGGGTATAATTCACCCCTCCACTTT. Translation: CASSQGSGGGYNSPLHF.

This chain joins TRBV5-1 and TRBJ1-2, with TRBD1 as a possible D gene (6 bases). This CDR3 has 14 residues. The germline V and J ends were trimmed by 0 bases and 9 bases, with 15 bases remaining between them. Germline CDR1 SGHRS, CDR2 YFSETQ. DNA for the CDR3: TGCGCCAGCAGCTTGGCCATGGACAGCCTCAGCTACACCTTC. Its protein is CASSLAMDSLSYTF.

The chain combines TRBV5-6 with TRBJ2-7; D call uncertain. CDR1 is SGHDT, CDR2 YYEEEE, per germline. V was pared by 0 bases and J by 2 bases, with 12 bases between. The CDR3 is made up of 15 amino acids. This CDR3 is CASSLGGTLAYEQYF. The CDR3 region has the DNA TGTGCCAGCAGCTTGGGAGGAACCTTGGCCTACGAGCAGTACTTC.

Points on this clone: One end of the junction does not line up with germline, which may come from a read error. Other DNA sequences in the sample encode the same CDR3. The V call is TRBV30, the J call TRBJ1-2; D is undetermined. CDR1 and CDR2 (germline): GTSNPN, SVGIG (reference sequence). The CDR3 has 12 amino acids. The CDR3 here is CAWSAGIYGYTF. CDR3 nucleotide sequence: TGCGCCTGGAGTGCGGGGATCTATGGCTACACCTTC.

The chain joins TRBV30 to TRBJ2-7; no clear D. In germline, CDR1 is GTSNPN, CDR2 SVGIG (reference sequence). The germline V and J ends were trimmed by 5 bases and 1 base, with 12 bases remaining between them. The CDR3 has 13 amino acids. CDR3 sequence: CAWEENWSYEQYF. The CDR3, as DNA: TGTGCCTGGGAGGAAAACTGGTCCTACGAGCAGTACTTC.

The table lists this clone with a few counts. The chain's CDR3 is CASSLSGNGEQYF. In DNA, the CDR3 is TGTGCCAGCAGTTTGTCAGGGAACGGCGAGCAGTACTTC. The chain joins TRBV11-3 to TRBJ2-7; D might be TRBD1 (5 bases). V lost 6 bases, J lost 6 bases, and 15 bases lay in between. Germline V gene lookup returns CDR1 SGHNT and CDR2 YENEEA. The CDR3 runs to 13 residues.

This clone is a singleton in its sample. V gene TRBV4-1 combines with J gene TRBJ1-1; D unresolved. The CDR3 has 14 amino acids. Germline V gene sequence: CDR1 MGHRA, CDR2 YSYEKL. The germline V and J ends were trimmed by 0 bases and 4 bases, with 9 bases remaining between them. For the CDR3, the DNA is TGCGCCAGCAGCCAAGAGAGTGGGAGCACTGAAGCTTTCTTT. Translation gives CASSQESGSTEAFF.